Sequencing of this T cell receptor (beta chain) was carried out in a study of T cell responses to AZD1222 COVID-19 vaccine. Study-wide points: Clonal diversity may have been underestimated in mostly white British donors. Only after the peak T cell response were repertoires sampled.

The CDR3 has 16 residues. Germline V CDR1 and CDR2: SGHVS, FQNEAQ. V dropped 3 bases and J dropped 1 base, with 13 bases sitting between them. Clones were read by immunoSEQ multiplex PCR, and TCRdb kept only the in-frame ones, dropping some. The table records 150,000 to 160,000 clones, 88% of them present only once. To note about this clone: Antigen unknown.

The receptor comes from an adult in good health. The sample consisted of peripheral blood, taken on day 0 of AZD1222 vaccination. The gene calls are TRBV7-8 and TRBJ1-3; maybe TRBD1 (5 bases). The CDR3, as DNA: TGTGCCAGCAGCTTGGTCGTTCCAGGGTCTGGAAACACCATATATTTT. It is translated as CASSLVVPGSGNTIYF.